The T cell receptor (beta chain) described here comes from a study of Ad26.COV2.S vaccination and SARS-CoV-2 variants. Study overall: Donor joined the COV1001 Ad26.COV2.S trial arm.

Assay: immunoSEQ multiplex PCR; the TCRdb copy retains only in-frame clones and omits some. The data contain under 400,000 clones, around nine tenths of them singletons. Per germline, CDR1 LGHNT and CDR2 FRNRAP. The CDR3 is 15 residues long. V was pared by 1 base and J by 3 bases, with 13 bases between. Regarding treatment: roughly 19 received Ad26.COV2.S at low or high dose, single or two shots; about 5 received placebo; per-sample allocation not given. The samples were gathered on day 63 after the first injection of vaccine or placebo. This specimen consisted of peripheral blood, obtained in a trial of Ad26.COV2.S vaccine versus placebo. This TCR derives from a person aged 18-60 years who received the Ad26.COV2.S COVID-19 vaccine or a placebo. V is TRBV12-5 and J is TRBJ2-7, with D possibly matching TRBD2 (6 bases). The CDR3 is CASGLGLAVGYEQYF. As DNA, the CDR3 is TGTGCTAGTGGTTTGGGGTTAGCGGTGGGCTACGAGCAGTACTTC.